This entry concerns a single T cell receptor beta chain. The antigen is unknown. Repertoires were generated with immunoSEQ multiplex PCR, while TCRdb's copy carries only in-frame clones and drops some. The repertoire holds approximately 85,000 clones, with about nine tenths as singletons. Trimming cost V 3 bases and J 3 bases; bases outside gene matches: 7. From germline, CDR1 is GTSNPN and CDR2 SVGIG (reference sequence). CDR3 length: 14 residues. This sample was taken from a study of radiation and T cells in renal cell carcinoma. Study results and limitations: In blood, top tumor clones expanded by 2 weeks, shrinking by 4.

Regarding time point: blood 4 weeks post-SBRT, at nephrectomy. The treatment: 15 Gy SBRT to primary tumor, nephrectomy 4 weeks later. Nephrectomy followed 15 Gy stereotactic body radiation by 4 weeks. The V gene is TRBV30, the J gene TRBJ2-5; 7 positions match TRBD2. The sequence derives from a woman between 65 and 79 years old with renal cell carcinoma. Sequences were derived from blood, sampled from a patient whose treatment included radiotherapy and nephrectomy. The CDR3 nucleotides read TGTGCCTGGAGCACCGGGACTAATAAAGAGACCCAGTACTTC. Protein sequence: CAWSTGTNKETQYF.